The 2 T cell receptor beta chains presented below share a single source sample, sequenced in a study of T cells after yellow fever vaccination (dated by TCRdb to between 2018 and 2021). The sample's treatment or condition label is to be understood as: live attenuated yellow fever vaccine strain. The library was built by means of 5' RACE. The instrument given in TCRdb is Illumina NovaSeq 6000. TCRdb reran the public reads through fastp at Q25 and MiXCR, keeping productive beta chains. Entries are consolidated by CDR3 protein sequence, retaining the most common genes and DNA. A total of 200,000 to 300,000 distinct CDR3 sequences appear in this sample, roughly 3.7% of them only once. The top ten constitute about 19% of the sample. Sequencing was performed on PBMCs, taken 15 days after the yellow fever booster vaccination. Source of these receptors: a man younger than 35 who received the YFV17D yellow fever vaccine.

The V and J genes are TRBV12-3 or TRBV12-4 and TRBJ2-2, with a possible D match to TRBD1 (6 bases). This CDR3 is built from 16 residues. Trimming shortened V by 7 bases and J by 1 base, and 16 bases separated the two germline ends. CDR3 DNA: TGTGCCAGCACCCCTCGAGACAGGCAGAACACCGGGGAGCTGTTTTTT. Translating gives CASTPRDRQNTGELFF.

Ten or more counts support this clonotype. This sequence joins TRBV27 and TRBJ1-1; D may be TRBD1 (5 bases). V was cut by 1 base and J by 11 bases, with 23 bases left in between. Germline V gene sequence: CDR1 MNHEY, CDR2 SMNVEV (reference sequence). The CDR3 sequence is 16 residues long. In DNA form, the CDR3 reads TGTGCCAGCAGTTTATTTGCAGGGTCGACTGTTCGGAAGGCTTTCTTT. Its translation is CASSLFAGSTVRKAFF.